Below, one T cell receptor (beta chain) is given with its context. These data are taken from a study of regulatory T cells in long-lasting Graves disease. About the study: Under 3 months of antithyroid drugs had been taken by newly diagnosed Graves' patients.

Arm-PCR with iRepertoire HTBI primers amplified the CDR3 regions for these TCR beta libraries. TCRdb passed the multiplex PCR reads through MiXCR, listing each CDR3 protein once. This table has 250,000 or so distinct CDR3 sequences, 18% appearing once. The time point denotes: newly diagnosed GD, antithyroid drugs for less than 3 months. PBMC RNA served as the TCR library source. The source of the patients was an endocrinology department in Xi'an, China. This CDR3 is 19 amino acids long. V shed 0 bases and J 2 bases; nucleotides not matched to a gene: 9. Germline V gene sequence: CDR1 SGHRS, CDR2 YFSETQ. In addition, the sample was reused for a study of T cells in Graves' hyperthyroidism and ophthalmopathy. This second report adds: Researchers ran a first-round RT-PCR on the TCR CDR3 using the HTBI primer set.

V gene TRBV5-1 combines with J gene TRBJ2-6; TRBD2 agrees at 9 bases. The receptor's source is a woman aged 30 to 39 with Graves disease. The sample was peripheral blood mononuclear cells (PBMCs), taken at new diagnosis, from a patient treated with antithyroid drugs. The CDR3 region has the DNA TGCGCCAGCAGCTTGGTTGCGGGGGGGCCAGTCGCTGGGGCCAACGTCCTGACTTTC. This translates into CASSLVAGGPVAGANVLTF.